Following are 26 T cell receptor beta chains from one sample sequenced in a study of tumor-infiltrating lymphocytes in primary liver carcinoma. RNA was extracted from whole blood without cell sorting, alongside germline DNA. Starting material of 450 to 500 ng total RNA yielded TCR beta cDNA via a constant-region primer. Each TCR beta library was derived from three nested multiplex PCR rounds that employed slightly modified ARM-PCR. TRBV1-TRBV30 forward and Cbeta reverse primers drove the first two approximately 10-cycle rounds. TCRdb used MiXCR to reprocess the multiplex PCR reads, holding one entry per CDR3 protein. In the table there are fewer than 350,000 distinct CDR3 sequences, about 62% of which are singletons. Sequences were obtained from peripheral blood. Source of these receptors: a man aged 40-50 years with primary liver carcinoma and hepatitis B virus infection.

About this clonotype itself: A much larger clone lies one base from this, so it may be a read error. The gene calls are TRBV29-1 and TRBJ1-4; D unclear. The CDR3 runs 13 residues. Germline assignment: CDR1 SQVTM and CDR2 ANQGSEA. The CDR3 bases are TGCAGCATTGAGGCCCAGAGCGGTGAAAAACTGTTTTTT. As protein: CSIEAQSGEKLFF.

The rearrangement uses TRBV30 and TRBJ1-5; 7 bases fit TRBD1. This CDR3 comprises 14 residues. The V gene end was trimmed by 3 bases and the J gene end by 2 bases; junction bases not matched to a gene: 4. CDR1 and CDR2 (germline): GTSNPN, SVGIG (reference sequence). Written as DNA, the CDR3 is TGTGCCTGGAGGGGTACAGGGGGCAATCAGCCCCAGCATTTT. Protein product: CAWRGTGGNQPQHF.

The table lists this clonotype with many counts. The CDR3 DNA follows: TGCGCCAGCAGCTTGGGACTAGCGGGAGAGCCGGATACGCAGTATTTT. Translating gives CASSLGLAGEPDTQYF. The V and J genes are TRBV5-1 and TRBJ2-3; TRBD2 aligns across 12 bases. CDR1 is SGHRS, CDR2 YFSETQ, per germline. With 0 bases clipped from V and 6 bases from J, the junction kept 5 bases outside the gene matches. This CDR3 comprises 16 residues.

About this clonotype itself: One end of the junction fails to match germline, which may point to a read error. This chain uses TRBV11-2 with TRBJ2-1; perhaps TRBD2 as D (6 bases). Germline V lookup: CDR1 SGHAT, CDR2 FQNNGV. This CDR3 has 15 amino acids. The CDR3 protein is CTSSLDGGYNNVQFF. CDR3 sequence (DNA): TGTACCAGCAGCTTAGATGGGGGGTACAACAATGTGCAGTTCTTC.

The genes are TRBV5-4 and TRBJ1-1; D ambiguous. This CDR3 has 14 residues. Germline V CDR1 and CDR2: SGHNT, YYREEE (reference sequence). Trimming took off 0 bases at V and 3 bases at J, with 9 bases between the two ends. CDR3 protein: CASSLGKGDTEAFF. The CDR3 region has the DNA TGTGCCAGCAGCTTGGGTAAGGGCGACACTGAAGCTTTCTTT.

Remarks on this clonotype: A read error may be the cause here, since a much bigger clone is one base away. This CDR3 is CASGARPGPEQFF. The DNA of the CDR3 is TGTGCCAGCGGTGCCCGACCCGGACCAGAGCAGTTCTTC. This rearrangement joins TRBV6-1 to TRBJ2-1; D gene uncertain. CDR1 MNHNS and CDR2 SASEGT come from the germline V gene. V lost 8 bases, J lost 10 bases, and 18 bases lay in between. The CDR3 contains 13 residues.

Of note for this clonotype: One junction end disagrees with the germline gene, perhaps due to a read error. This chain joins TRBV11-3 and TRBJ1-6, with 7 nucleotides matching TRBD1. Germline V CDR1 and CDR2: SGHNT, YENEEA. CDR3 length equals 13 residues. CDR3 protein: CASSGGQNSPPYF. The CDR3 DNA follows: TGTGCCAGCAGCGGGGGACAGAATTCACCCCCCTACTTT.

The CDR3 loop reads CASSLSGGRVGNSPLHF. The CDR3 DNA is TGTGCCAGCAGCTTGAGCGGTGGCAGGGTCGGAAATTCACCCCTCCACTTT. V usage is TRBV5-6 and J usage is TRBJ1-6; D possibly corresponds to TRBD1 (5 bases). From germline, CDR1 is SGHDT and CDR2 YYEEEE. The CDR3 length is 17 residues. V lost 1 base and J lost 7, with 18 bases in between.

Note on this clonotype: Given a much more abundant clone one base away, this may be a read error. In DNA, the CDR3 is TGTGCCATCAATTGGAAGACAGGGGGCGATGGCTACACCTTC. Amino acid sequence: CAINWKTGGDGYTF. The rearrangement joins TRBV10-3 to TRBJ1-2, with TRBD1 identical over 10 bases. There are 14 residues in the CDR3. Germline lookup yields CDR1 ENHRY and CDR2 SYGVKD. The J segment lost 6 bases and the V segment lost 7 bases, leaving 8 bases of the junction unmatched.

This clonotype was observed once. This sequence may be a read error, since a much larger clone differs from it by one base. V is TRBV11-2 and J is TRBJ2-1, with D possibly being TRBD1 or TRBD2 (5 bases each). Germline values: CDR1 SGHAT, CDR2 FQNNGV. This CDR3 is built from 14 residues. The CDR3 DNA reads as TGTGCCAGTAGAGAGGGGAGCCCCTACAATGAGAAGTTCTTC. Amino acid sequence: CASREGSPYNEKFF.

Only a few counts were recorded for this clonotype. The V call is TRBV7-9, the J call TRBJ1-4, with unresolved D. This CDR3 comprises 13 residues. Germline V lookup: CDR1 SEHNR, CDR2 FQNEAQ (reference sequence). V was pared by 2 bases and J by 10 bases, with 11 bases between. The CDR3 region is CASSLKGSVKLFF. The CDR3 DNA reads as TGTGCCAGCAGCTTAAAGGGCAGTGTAAAACTGTTTTTT. Variable domain in full (rest from reference TRBV7-9 and TRBJ1-4): DTGVSQNPRHKITKRGQNVTFRCDPISEHNRLYWYRQTLGQGPEFLTYFQNEAQLEKSRLLSDRFSAERPKGSFSTLEIQRTEQGDSAMYLCASSLKGSVKLFFGSGTQLSVL.

This clonotype was picked up many times. This chain uses TRBV6-1 with TRBJ1-1; D unclear. This CDR3 has 12 amino acids. Germline V gives CDR1 MNHNS, CDR2 SASEGT. Trimming removed 5 bases from V and 0 bases from J, with 4 bases in between. The CDR3 loop is CASSILNTEAFF. The CDR3 bases are TGTGCCAGCAGTATCCTGAACACTGAAGCTTTCTTT.

This clonotype was detected only once. One end of the junction is discordant with germline, which a read error may explain. The chain employs TRBV6-5 and TRBJ1-1; D is possibly TRBD1 (5 bases). Germline V gene lookup returns CDR1 MNHEY and CDR2 SVGAGI. There are 15 residues in the CDR3. The CDR3: CASSYRGVLSTEASF. The CDR3 DNA follows: TGTGCCAGCAGTTACCGAGGGGTTCTTAGCACCGAAGCTTCCTTT.

The rearrangement links TRBV21-1 to TRBJ1-5; the D call TRBD1 from the table was never checked on the DNA. TRBV21-1 is recorded as a pseudogene. The CDR3 is 17 amino acids. The CDR3 loop is CASSHPTGTGINQPQHF. CDR3 DNA: TGTGCCAGCAGCCACCCAACCGGGACAGGGATCAATCAGCCCCAGCATTTT.

Regarding this clonotype: This may come from a read error, since a much larger clone is one base off. The chain couples TRBV12-3 or TRBV12-4 to TRBJ2-7; TRBD1 is a possible D gene (5 bases). CDR3 length: 13 residues. The chain's CDR3 is CTSSLESGNEQYF. The CDR3 DNA follows: TGTACCAGCAGTTTAGAATCAGGGAACGAGCAGTACTTC.

Notes on this clonotype: No conserved phenylalanine or tryptophan is present at the end of the CDR3, so a read error is the likely explanation. No DNA is shown, since the ends of the CDR3 on it are uncertain; the CDR3 is the one TCRdb lists. The gene calls are TRBV12-3 or TRBV12-4 and TRBJ2-5; the tabulated D call, TRBD2, remains unverified against the DNA. The length of the CDR3 is 13 amino acids, counting both ends. The CDR3 here is CASSIQGRETHYY.

This clonotype appeared many times. The chain recombines TRBV29-1 with TRBJ2-4; D possibly corresponds to TRBD1 (6 bases). V was trimmed by 7 bases and J by 6 bases, leaving 13 bases between them. This CDR3 contains 12 residues. Germline-derived CDR1 and CDR2 are SQVTM and ANQGSEA. CDR3 residues: CSATGSSNIQYF. CDR3 sequence (DNA): TGCAGCGCAACAGGGTCTTCAAACATTCAGTACTTC.

This clonotype was counted once. A much larger clone lies one base from this, so it may be a read error. The J gene is TRBJ2-1, the V gene TRBV6-5; D is possibly TRBD2 (6 bases). The CDR3 covers 11 residues. In germline, CDR1 is MNHEY, CDR2 SVGAGI. In DNA form, the CDR3 reads TGTGCCAGCCTTAGCGGCAATGAGCAGCTCTTC. Protein: CASLSGNEQLF.

To note about this clonotype: This may stem from a read error, because a much larger clone lies one nucleotide away. The chain uses TRBV10-1 and TRBJ2-1; D tentatively fits TRBD1 or TRBD2 (5 bases each). The germline CDR1 and CDR2 sequences are WNHNN and SYGVQD (reference sequence). The ends were cut back, 4 bases at V and 6 bases at J, with 13 bases in the middle. CDR3 length: 14 amino acids. CDR3 sequence reads: CASSGEWGRNEQFF. CDR3 coding DNA: TGCGCCAGCAGTGGGGAGTGGGGACGCAATGAGCAGTTCTTC.

On this clonotype: One end of the junction is discordant with germline, which a read error may explain. This chain uses TRBV11-1 with TRBJ2-1, with a possible D match to TRBD1 (6 bases). Germline-derived CDR1 and CDR2 are SGHAT and FQDESV (reference sequence). The CDR3 sequence is 16 residues long. The CDR3 protein is CASSFLGDNSYNEQLF. CDR3 nucleotides: TGTGCCAGCAGCTTTTTGGGGGACAACTCCTACAATGAGCAGTTATTC.

Comment on this clonotype: Being one base from a much bigger clone, this may be a read error. This chain uses TRBV4-2 with TRBJ1-6, with D hard to call. The length of the CDR3 is 14 residues. Germline V CDR1 and CDR2: LGHNA, YNFKEQ. CDR3 residues: CASGHGEKNSPLHF. The DNA for the CDR3 is TGTGCCAGCGGCCACGGGGAGAAAAATTCACCCCTCCACTTT.

For this clonotype: A much larger clone lies one base from this, so it may be a read error. The chain carries TRBV6-2 or TRBV6-3 and TRBJ2-5; tentative D call: TRBD2 (6 bases). This CDR3 is built from 16 residues. The V gene's germline CDR1 is MNHEY and CDR2 SVGEGT. The ends were cut back, 5 bases at V and 3 bases at J, with 19 bases in the middle. The CDR3 here is CASSQSMAAGEETQYF. The CDR3 region has the DNA TGTGCCAGCAGTCAATCGATGGCAGCGGGCGAAGAGACCCAGTACTTC.

Regarding this clonotype: The final CDR3 position lacks the conserved phenylalanine or tryptophan, pointing to a likely read error. The chain couples TRBV29-1 to TRBJ2-7; tentative D call: TRBD1 (6 bases). CDR1 SQVTM and CDR2 ANQGSEA come from the germline V gene. The CDR3 loop spans 13 amino acids. CDR3 in DNA: TGCAGTGTTGAGAGGACAGCTTTTGGGGAGCAGTACTTA. This gives the protein CSVERTAFGEQYL.

A single count supports this clonotype. A clone one base away is much larger, so this may be a read error. The chain couples TRBV29-1 to TRBJ2-1; 8 bases agree with TRBD2. CDR1 SQVTM and CDR2 ANQGSEA come from the germline V gene. The CDR3 spans 13 residues. V trimming: 6 bases; J trimming: 5 bases; junction bases outside the gene matches: 6. The CDR3 is CSVGTRVHNEQFF. The CDR3 bases are TGCAGCGTCGGGACTAGAGTCCACAATGAGCAGTTCTTC.

A note on this clonotype: The junction differs from germline at one of its ends, possibly a read error. The V call is TRBV11-2, the J call TRBJ2-7; either TRBD1 or TRBD2 may supply D (6 bases each). CDR1 is SGHAT, CDR2 FQNNGV, per germline. The CDR3 totals 13 residues. The DNA of the CDR3 is TGTGTCAGCAGCTTAGGGGGAGGTGGCGAGCAGCACTTC. Amino acids: CVSSLGGGGEQHF.

As for this clonotype: A much bigger clone sits one base away, suggesting this may be a read error. The J gene is TRBJ2-1, the V gene TRBV6-5; 11 nucleotides line up with TRBD2. Losses at the gene ends were 3 bases for V and 8 bases for J; bases not matched to a gene: 9. CDR1 is MNHEY, CDR2 SVGAGI, per germline. The CDR3 totals 16 residues. The CDR3 coding sequence is TGTGCCAGCAGTTATGGGGCTAGCGGGAGGCTGGATGAGCAGTTCTTC. It specifies CASSYGASGRLDEQFF.